This TCR beta chain stems from a study of T cells in Graves' hyperthyroidism and ophthalmopathy. Study at large: Prior to any treatment, at the point of initial diagnosis, peripheral blood was collected. Study observations and caveats: Most thyroid-expanded clonotypes above 0.001 were also found in blood.

On this clonotype itself: The target antigen is unknown.

What was amplified from RNA transcripts were TCR beta CDR3 regions. TCR CDR3 regions were first amplified by RT-PCR with HTBI primers. TCRdb used MiXCR to reprocess the multiplex PCR reads, holding one entry per CDR3 protein. The sample yields 450,000 to 650,000 distinct CDR3 sequences, 20% seen once. Hyperthyroidism of Graves' type that showed no ophthalmopathy progression within 18 months was stable. The CDR3 is 16 residues long. Trimming shortened V by 6 bases and J by 7 bases, and 22 bases separated the two germline ends. Germline V gene sequence: CDR1 MNHNS, CDR2 SASEGT. The chain recombines TRBV6-1 with TRBJ1-5; TRBD1 might be the D (6 bases). The sequenced sample was blood. This sequence was found in a man aged 18-30 years with Graves' hyperthyroidism. CDR3 amino acids: CASRGTGTRRGQPQHF. The CDR3 DNA follows: TGTGCCAGCAGGGGAACCGGGACAAGAAGGGGACAGCCCCAGCATTTT.